This TCR beta chain is from a study of blood T cell repertoires in COVID-19. Study-level background: Samples came from the United States, Italy and Spain, spanning acute and convalescent COVID-19. The analysed material was cDNA or gDNA that came from T cells, B-cell-depleted T cells, or PBMCs.

Assay used: immunoSEQ multiplex PCR; TCRdb lists only in-frame clones, some missing. The table shows 170,000 or so clones, with about 86% occurring only once. Trimming left V 10 bases short and J 2 bases short, with 12 bases between. Germline CDR1 and CDR2: SEHNR and FQNEAQ (reference sequence). This CDR3 is 13 amino acids long. This sequence originates from a man over 45 with active or convalescent COVID-19. Sequencing was carried out using peripheral blood. The chain uses TRBV7-9 and TRBJ1-3, with D possibly matching TRBD1 (5 bases). CDR3: CATRGEAGNTIYF. In DNA, the CDR3 is TGTGCCACCCGGGGGGAGGCTGGAAACACCATATATTTT.